The clone carrying this TCR beta chain appeared a few times. No antigen is known for it. These data are taken from a study of cytomegalovirus exposure and HLA in healthy donors. Study observations and caveats: Rare TCR sequences dominated, though some public TCRs recurred in many donors. Earlier analysis looked at TCR beta V segments, and most were productive about 90% or about 30% of the time. Three of the chains that were CMV-associated were confirmed in vitro to be specific for CMV antigens.

PCR primers comprised 60 Vbeta and 13 Jbeta primers. Profiling relied on immunoSEQ multiplex PCR, and the TCRdb table lists in-frame clones only, not all of them. The table shows approximately 80,000 clones, with around 68% occurring only once. CDR1 is MDHEN, CDR2 SYDVKM, per germline. Trimming removed 10 bases from V and 7 bases from J; junction bases left unmatched: 16. The CDR3 covers 16 residues. The chain links TRBV28 to TRBJ1-2; 12 nucleotides align to TRBD1. Input material: PBMCs. The receptor was isolated from a woman aged 40 to 50 in good health and CMV-seropositive. CDR3 region: CATLTPQGQGASGYTF. The DNA of the CDR3 is TGTGCCACCTTAACCCCGCAGGGACAGGGGGCTTCTGGCTACACCTTC.